The 32 T cell receptor beta chains in this list originate from one sample, sequenced in a study of cytomegalovirus exposure and HLA in healthy donors. Primers included in the PCR were 60 Vbeta and 13 Jbeta primers. This table comes from immunoSEQ multiplex PCR, and its TCRdb copy is limited to in-frame clones, with some not included. This sample's clone table lists about 130,000 clones. The source material was PBMCs. These receptors all come from a man between 18 and 29 years old in good health and CMV-seronegative.

The gene calls are TRBV28 and TRBJ2-7; weak D call: TRBD1 (5 bases). The germline gives CDR1 MDHEN, CDR2 SYDVKM. The CDR3 has 11 amino acids. Between the trimmed V and J ends, which lost 5 bases and 7 bases, there was a span of 9 bases. The DNA for the CDR3 is TGTGCCAGCAGTCTTACAGGAGAGCAGTACTTC. It specifies CASSLTGEQYF.

The chain combines TRBV5-4 with TRBJ1-1; 10 bases map to TRBD1. The ends lost 4 bases at V and 5 bases at J; junction bases unmatched: 8. In germline, CDR1 is SGHNT, CDR2 YYREEE (reference sequence). The CDR3 is 15 amino acids. The CDR3 nucleotides are TGTGCCAGCAGCAAAAGACAGGGGGCAGGGACTGAAGCTTTCTTT. This gives the protein CASSKRQGAGTEAFF.

This chain joins TRBV15 and TRBJ2-2, with D possibly TRBD2 on 6 matching bases. Trimming took 6 bases from V and 0 from J, leaving 11 bases between them. CDR3 length equals 15 residues. The V gene's germline CDR1 is LNHNV and CDR2 YYDKDF (reference sequence). In nucleotides, the CDR3 is TGTGCCACCAGTGCTGCGGGAACGAACACCGGGGAGCTGTTTTTT. Translating it yields CATSAAGTNTGELFF.

This chain connects TRBV5-1 to TRBJ1-2, with 9 bases fitting TRBD1. The V segment lost 4 bases and the J segment 8 bases; nucleotides outside the gene matches: 3. The CDR3 is 12 amino acids. The germline CDR1 and CDR2 sequences are SGHRS and YFSETQ. The CDR3 DNA sequence: TGCGCCAGCAGCAGGACAGGGGAGGGCTACACCTTC. Amino acids: CASSRTGEGYTF. Full variable domain (rest looked up from reference TRBV5-1 and TRBJ1-2): KAGVTQTPRYLIKTRGQQVTLSCSPISGHRSVSWYQQTPGQGLQFLFEYFSETQRNKGNFPGRFSGRQFSNSRSEMNVSTLELGDSALYLCASSRTGEGYTFGSGTRLTVV.

This chain uses TRBV9 with TRBJ1-5, with D unresolved. The CDR3 covers 13 residues. V was shortened by 0 bases and J by 7 bases, with 8 bases between the two germline ends. CDR1 and CDR2 (germline): SGDLS, YYNGEE. The CDR3 is CASSVGPGQPQHF. CDR3 DNA: TGTGCCAGCAGCGTAGGGCCTGGCCAGCCCCAGCATTTT.

The rearrangement links TRBV19 to TRBJ2-1; no firm D call. The CDR3 length is 14 residues. Trimming removed 4 bases at V and 5 bases at J, with 12 bases between. Germline CDR1 is LNHDA and CDR2 is SQIVND (reference sequence). The CDR3 region has the DNA TGTGCCAGTAGTACCTCGACACTGAACAATGAGCAGTTCTTC. This encodes CASSTSTLNNEQFF.

V and J are TRBV7-9 and TRBJ1-1; possibly TRBD1 for D (5 bases). The CDR3 extends over 15 amino acids. From germline, CDR1 is SEHNR and CDR2 FQNEAQ (reference sequence). V dropped 5 bases and J dropped 0 bases, with 13 bases sitting between them. The DNA for the CDR3 is TGTGCCAGCAGCAAGGTCGGGGGGTTGAACACTGAAGCTTTCTTT. This codes for CASSKVGGLNTEAFF. The full variable domain, in which reference TRBV7-9 and TRBJ1-1 provide the parts outside the CDR3, is DTGVSQNPRHKITKRGQNVTFRCDPISEHNRLYWYRQTLGQGPEFLTYFQNEAQLEKSRLLSDRFSAERPKGSFSTLEIQRTEQGDSAMYLCASSKVGGLNTEAFFGQGTRLTVV.

V is TRBV5-4 and J is TRBJ2-1, with 8 bases matching TRBD2. V lost 4 bases, J lost 5 bases, and 14 bases stayed unmatched. This CDR3 is 17 amino acids long. Germline values: CDR1 SGHNT, CDR2 YYREEE (reference sequence). The DNA of the CDR3 is TGTGCCAGCAGCCCCATGGGGAGTAGCGGGGCTGACAATGAGCAGTTCTTC. Its protein is CASSPMGSSGADNEQFF.

CDR3 in amino acids: CASTLLADTEAFF. Here the CDR3 DNA reads TGCGCCAGCACCCTTCTGGCGGACACTGAAGCTTTCTTT. The chain couples TRBV5-1 to TRBJ1-1; D is unresolved. CDR3 length: 13 residues. Germline lookup yields CDR1 SGHRS and CDR2 YFSETQ. V was trimmed by 6 bases and J by 3 bases, leaving 12 bases between them.

The gene calls are TRBV9 and TRBJ2-7; TRBD2 might be the D (6 bases). The germline CDR1 and CDR2 sequences are SGDLS and YYNGEE. V was trimmed by 4 bases and J by 2 bases, leaving 10 bases between them. The CDR3 covers 13 residues. This CDR3 reads CASSPTGAYEQYF. DNA for the CDR3: TGTGCCAGCAGCCCAACGGGGGCCTACGAGCAGTACTTC.

The rearrangement uses TRBV6-1 and TRBJ1-5; tentative D call: TRBD1 (6 bases). The V end was cut by 9 bases, the J end by 5 bases, with 11 bases between. The CDR3 contains 12 residues. In germline, CDR1 is MNHNS, CDR2 SASEGT. CDR3 loop: CASQGMDQPQHF. DNA for the CDR3: TGTGCCAGTCAGGGGATGGATCAGCCCCAGCATTTT.

CDR3 nucleotide sequence: TGTGCCAGCAGTACCAGACAGGGGGCGAACACCGGGGAGCTGTTTTTT. Protein product: CASSTRQGANTGELFF. The V gene is TRBV27, the J gene TRBJ2-2; 9 positions match TRBD1. J gave up 0 bases and V 5 bases, and 4 bases lay outside the gene matches. Germline V gene data show CDR1 as MNHEY and CDR2 as SMNVEV (reference sequence). This CDR3 has 16 amino acids.

The rearrangement links TRBV7-2 to TRBJ1-1, with D possibly TRBD1 on 5 matching bases. Trimming removed 5 bases from V and 0 bases from J, with 16 bases in between. The CDR3 extends over 16 amino acids. Germline values: CDR1 SGHTA, CDR2 FQGNSA. The CDR3 DNA follows: TGTGCCAGCAGCGTAACCAGGGTTCCGCTGAACACTGAAGCTTTCTTT. Protein product: CASSVTRVPLNTEAFF.

The chain has TRBV6-5 and TRBJ2-2; tentative D call: TRBD1 (7 bases). Germline CDR1 and CDR2: MNHEY and SVGAGI. The CDR3 has 14 residues. With 5 bases removed from V and 4 bases from J, the gap between germline ends came to 11 bases. The CDR3 DNA reads TGTGCCAGCAGTCGACAGGGAGGCACCGGGGAGCTGTTTTTT. This encodes CASSRQGGTGELFF.

The gene calls are TRBV27 and TRBJ1-5, with D uncertain. Germline values: CDR1 MNHEY, CDR2 SMNVEV (reference sequence). The CDR3 spans 18 residues. Trimming took 5 bases from V and 5 from J, leaving 25 bases between them. CDR3 loop: CASSASPGSRSPDQPQHF. The CDR3 DNA reads TGTGCCAGCAGTGCTTCCCCCGGGTCAAGGTCTCCCGATCAGCCCCAGCATTTT.

The genes are TRBV6-1 and TRBJ2-3, with D perhaps matching TRBD2 (5 bases). CDR1 is MNHNS, CDR2 SASEGT, per germline. CDR3 size: 14 residues. Trimming shortened V by 6 bases and J by 0 bases, and 10 bases separated the two germline ends. CDR3: CASREWTSTDTQYF. DNA for the CDR3: TGTGCCAGCAGGGAATGGACTAGCACAGATACGCAGTATTTT.

V usage is TRBV4-2 and J usage is TRBJ1-5; possible D gene TRBD1, 5 bases. With 2 bases removed from V and 2 bases from J, the gap between germline ends came to 16 bases. Germline assignment: CDR1 LGHNA and CDR2 YNFKEQ. The CDR3 contains 17 residues. CDR3 in amino acids: CASSQTRGLDGNQPQHF. CDR3 bases: TGTGCCAGCAGCCAAACACGGGGACTTGACGGCAATCAGCCCCAGCATTTT.

This chain uses TRBV7-9 with TRBJ2-3; D possibly corresponds to TRBD1 (5 bases). Trimming took off 5 bases at V and 1 base at J, with 10 bases between the two ends. The length of the CDR3 is 14 residues. Looked up from germline, CDR1 is SEHNR and CDR2 is FQNEAQ (reference sequence). The CDR3: CASSPRVGTDTQYF. For the CDR3, the DNA is TGTGCCAGCAGCCCCAGGGTCGGCACAGATACGCAGTATTTT.

The V and J genes are TRBV28 and TRBJ1-3; D is unclear. Germline CDR1 is MDHEN and CDR2 is SYDVKM. The V gene lost 7 bases and the J gene lost 2 bases, with 18 bases spanning the gap. The CDR3 runs 16 residues. For the CDR3, the DNA is TGTGCCAGCACTATGAGGATTTCGTCTACTGGAAACACCATATATTTT. Its protein product is CASTMRISSTGNTIYF.

The rearrangement joins TRBV19 to TRBJ1-2; 12 bases fit TRBD1. Per germline, CDR1 LNHDA and CDR2 SQIVND (reference sequence). Trimming at V came to 3 bases and at J to 5 bases, leaving 10 bases not matched to a gene. This CDR3 is built from 17 residues. The DNA for the CDR3 is TGTGCCAGTAGTATGGGGGACAGGGGGCCTTCGGGTTATGGCTACACCTTC. This gives the protein CASSMGDRGPSGYGYTF. Drawing the rest from reference TRBV19 and TRBJ1-2, the complete variable domain is DGGITQSPKYLFRKEGQNVTLSCEQNLNHDAMYWYRQDPGQGLRLIYYSQIVNDFQKGDIAEGYSVSREKKESFPLTVTSAQKNPTAFYLCASSMGDRGPSGYGYTFGSGTRLTVV.

The chain couples TRBV28 to TRBJ1-5, with D maybe TRBD1 (5 bases). Trimming left V 7 bases short and J 2 bases short, with 6 bases between. This CDR3 is 12 amino acids long. CDR1 is MDHEN and CDR2 is SYDVKM in the germline V gene. The CDR3 here is CASTGGNQPQHF. The CDR3 coding sequence is TGTGCCAGCACGGGGGGCAATCAGCCCCAGCATTTT.

The chain employs TRBV18 and TRBJ2-7; 11 bases are a match to TRBD1. Germline V gene sequence: CDR1 KGHSH, CDR2 LQKENI. The length of the CDR3 is 16 residues. With 3 bases clipped from V and 2 bases from J, the junction kept 6 bases outside the gene matches. The CDR3 reads CASSPGPGQGAYEQYF. The CDR3, as DNA: TGTGCCAGCTCACCTGGACCGGGACAGGGGGCCTACGAGCAGTACTTC.

CDR3 bases: TGTGCCAGCAGCTTGCGCCACCCGAGGGATGAGCAGTTCTTC. It encodes CASSLRHPRDEQFF. The V call is TRBV7-9, the J call TRBJ2-1, with TRBD2 as a possible D gene (5 bases). Germline V CDR1 and CDR2: SEHNR, FQNEAQ (reference sequence). The CDR3 is 14 residues long. The V end was cut by 3 bases, the J end by 8 bases, with 14 bases between.

The chain recombines TRBV19 with TRBJ2-1; 11 nucleotides align to TRBD2. Trimming cost V 4 bases and J 3 bases; bases outside gene matches: 2. The CDR3 contains 15 residues. From germline, CDR1 is LNHDA and CDR2 SQIVND (reference sequence). The chain's CDR3 is CASSSGTSGYNEQFF. The CDR3 DNA reads as TGTGCCAGTAGTAGCGGGACTAGCGGCTACAATGAGCAGTTCTTC. Full variable domain (missing parts from reference TRBV19 and TRBJ2-1): DGGITQSPKYLFRKEGQNVTLSCEQNLNHDAMYWYRQDPGQGLRLIYYSQIVNDFQKGDIAEGYSVSREKKESFPLTVTSAQKNPTAFYLCASSSGTSGYNEQFFGPGTRLTVL.

This chain uses TRBV19 with TRBJ2-2; D not certain. CDR1 LNHDA and CDR2 SQIVND come from the germline V gene (reference sequence). V lost 6 bases and J 7 bases, leaving 9 bases between the germline ends. The CDR3 length is 12 residues. The chain's CDR3 is CASSPFFGELFF. CDR3 sequence (DNA): TGTGCCAGTAGCCCATTTTTCGGGGAGCTGTTTTTT.

The gene calls are TRBV5-1 and TRBJ1-5, with 7 bases matching TRBD1. The germline V gene has CDR1 SGHRS and CDR2 YFSETQ. There are 14 residues in the CDR3. V was pared by 4 bases and J by 8 bases, with 9 bases of the junction left unmatched. The CDR3 protein is CASSPSGGVEPQHF. For the CDR3, the DNA is TGCGCCAGCAGCCCATCAGGGGGTGTGGAGCCCCAGCATTTT.

Written as DNA, the CDR3 is TGTGCCAGCAGTGCTGACGGAACAGCCAATAATTCACCCCTCCACTTT. It is translated as CASSADGTANNSPLHF. The rearrangement joins TRBV2 to TRBJ1-6; the D is unclear. V was clipped by 4 bases and J by 5 bases, with 15 bases between them. The CDR3 consists of 16 residues. CDR1 and CDR2 (germline): SNHLY, FYNNEI. The full variable domain, completed using reference TRBV2 and TRBJ1-6, is EPEVTQTPSHQVTQMGQEVILRCVPISNHLYFYWYRQILGQKVEFLVSFYNNEISEKSEIFDDQFSVERPDGSNFTLKIRSTKLEDSAMYFCASSADGTANNSPLHFGNGTRLTVT.

This sequence joins TRBV30 and TRBJ1-2, with TRBD1 as a possible D gene (5 bases). Germline lookup yields CDR1 GTSNPN and CDR2 SVGIG (reference sequence). Trimming stripped 7 bases from V and 7 bases from J, with 19 bases between. CDR3 length: 13 residues. The CDR3 protein is CAFVSGVKSGYTF. The DNA for the CDR3 is TGTGCCTTCGTTTCGGGGGTAAAGAGTGGCTACACCTTC. The full variable domain, rest sourced from reference TRBV30 and TRBJ1-2, is SQTIHQWPATLVQPVGSPLSLECTVEGTSNPNLYWYRQAAGRGLQLLFYSVGIGQISSEVPQNLSASRPQDRQFILSSKKLLLSDSGFYLCAFVSGVKSGYTFGSGTRLTVV.

The gene calls are TRBV9 and TRBJ2-7; 12 nucleotides agree with TRBD2. Germline-derived CDR1 and CDR2 are SGDLS and YYNGEE. The CDR3 is 16 amino acids. V was clipped by 4 bases and J by 3 bases; unmatched bases: 8. CDR3 nucleotides: TGTGCCAGCAGCCTCGACCCGGGACTAGCGGGCTACGAGCAGTACTTC. Residues: CASSLDPGLAGYEQYF.

The gene calls are TRBV7-9 and TRBJ2-4; D possibly corresponds to TRBD1 (6 bases). Germline assignment: CDR1 SEHNR and CDR2 FQNEAQ (reference sequence). Trimming removed 4 bases at V and 5 bases at J, with 9 bases between. The CDR3 has 13 residues. CDR3 residues: CASSSRTENIQYF. The CDR3 DNA reads TGTGCCAGCAGCTCCCGGACAGAAAACATTCAGTACTTC.

The chain couples TRBV28 to TRBJ2-1; TRBD2 agrees at 7 bases. In germline, CDR1 is MDHEN, CDR2 SYDVKM. The V segment lost 6 bases and the J segment 9 bases; nucleotides outside the gene matches: 14. The length of the CDR3 is 15 residues. Here the CDR3 DNA reads TGTGCCAGCAGCTTCTCGTTCCTAGCGGTAGGTGAGCAGTTCTTC. Protein sequence: CASSFSFLAVGEQFF.

The chain uses TRBV9 and TRBJ2-1; TRBD2 agrees at 8 bases. CDR1 and CDR2 (germline): SGDLS, YYNGEE. Losses at the gene ends were 0 bases for V and 5 bases for J; bases not matched to a gene: 7. The CDR3 covers 16 residues. CDR3 amino acids: CASSVDGGGSDNEQFF. CDR3 nucleotide sequence: TGTGCCAGCAGCGTAGATGGCGGGGGGTCCGACAATGAGCAGTTCTTC.